The T cell receptor (beta chain) under discussion was sequenced for a study of neurological immune-mediated disorders. Time point meaning: longitudinal time-point 1 (baseline). TCRdb called the 5' RACE reads again in MiXCR, with one record for every CDR3 protein. The repertoire holds approximately 37,000 distinct CDR3 sequences, with about 3.3% as singletons. This CDR3 region has 13 residues. Germline-derived CDR1 and CDR2 are WSHSY and SAAADI. Trimming stripped 6 bases from V and 2 bases from J, with 8 bases between. This clonotype appeared many times. The sequenced sample was PBMCs. The J gene is TRBJ1-3, the V gene TRBV10-2; D unresolved. This receptor was identified in a woman aged 55-70 years with multiple sclerosis. The CDR3 loop reads CASSLTPGNTIYF. As DNA, the CDR3 is TGCGCCAGCAGCCTAACGCCTGGAAACACCATATATTTT.